This T cell receptor (beta chain) emerged from a study of vaccination effects on CD4 cells after COVID-19. About the research overall: The ViraFEST assay expanded antigen-specific CD4+ T cells with viral peptide pools before sequencing. The median interval between the second dose and post-vaccine sampling was 72 days.

TCRdb's table, derived via immunoSEQ multiplex PCR, lists solely in-frame clones and lacks some. Of under 55,000 clones listed, roughly 72% are singletons. About this clone: Its matching antigen is unknown.

CDR1 and CDR2 from the germline V gene are MNHEY and SMNVEV (reference sequence). Trimming took 5 bases from V and 5 from J, leaving 19 bases between them. The CDR3 covers 15 residues. Cells that had been cultured for ten to eleven days were the source of isolated CD4+ T cells. As their vaccination, participants received two doses of either BNT162b2 or mRNA-1273. IL-2 medium was substituted for half the medium on days 3 and 7. This material consisted of CD4+ T cells from PBMCs cultured without peptide, taken after COVID-19 vaccination. This sequence was found in a human donor who received a COVID-19 vaccine. The chain has TRBV27 and TRBJ2-7; no clear D. The DNA of the CDR3 is TGTGCCAGCAGTCCCGTTTTATCGCGCAACGACGAGCAGTACTTC. Its translation: CASSPVLSRNDEQYF.